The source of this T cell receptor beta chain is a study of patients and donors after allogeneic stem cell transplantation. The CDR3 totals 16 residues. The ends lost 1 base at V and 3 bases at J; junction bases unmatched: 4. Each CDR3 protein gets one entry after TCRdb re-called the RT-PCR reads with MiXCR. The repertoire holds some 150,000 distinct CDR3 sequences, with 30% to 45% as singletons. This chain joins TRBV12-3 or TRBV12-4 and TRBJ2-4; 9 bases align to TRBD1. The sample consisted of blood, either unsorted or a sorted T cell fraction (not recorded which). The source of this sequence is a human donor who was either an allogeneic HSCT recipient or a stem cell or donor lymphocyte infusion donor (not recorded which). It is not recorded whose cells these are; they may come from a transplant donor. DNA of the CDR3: TGTGCCAGCAGTTTAGAGACAGGGGGAGGCAAAAACATTCAGTACTTC. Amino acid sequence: CASSLETGGGKNIQYF.